This T cell receptor beta chain was obtained from a study of T cell changes during pregnancy in multiple sclerosis. Data came from immunoSEQ multiplex PCR; TCRdb stores just in-frame clones and leaves some out. The repertoire holds 75,000 to 95,000 clones, with 85% to 95% as singletons. The sequence came from a female donor with multiple sclerosis, enrolled in a pregnancy study. Sample: peripheral blood, taken before pregnancy.

The CDR3 DNA reads TGTGCCAGCAGCTATCTCGACAGCGACGAGCAGTACTTC. Amino acids: CASSYLDSDEQYF. The chain has TRBV13 and TRBJ2-7, with a weak D call TRBD1 (5 bases). Between the trimmed V and J ends, which lost 4 bases and 5 bases, there was a span of 12 bases. The CDR3 runs 13 residues. Germline V lookup: CDR1 PRHDT, CDR2 FYEKMQ (reference sequence).